This is a list of T cell receptor beta chains from one sample in a study of T-cell memory formation after mild COVID-19. MiXCR, applied by TCRdb to the 5' RACE reads, yields one record per CDR3 protein. The sample gives some 180,000 distinct CDR3 sequences, less than 20% of which show up once; roughly 3.7% is in the top ten. Sequencing input: PBMCs or a T cell subset sorted from them (not recorded which). The origin of the receptors is a man aged 18-30 years who had mild COVID-19 (a few samples of this study predate the infection). Cell type and time point are not known. The CDR3 runs from the conserved cysteine through the conserved F or W. Fields, in order: CDR3 length, D gene, clone size, V gene, J gene, CDR3 protein, CDR3 DNA. The D gene is left open where the match is weak. A clone size is listed for some rows: how often the clone was seen (once, few, many), or a class if it is expanded.

15,TRBD2,once,TRBV6-5,TRBJ2-7,CASSSALAGAYEQYF,TGTGCCAGCAGTTCCGCACTGGCGGGGGCCTACGAGCAGTACTTC
14,TRBD1,-,TRBV29-1,TRBJ1-1,CSVEERGQGVEAFF,TGCAGCGTTGAAGAACGGGGACAGGGGGTTGAGGCTTTCTTT
14,TRBD1,-,TRBV5-1,TRBJ2-7,CASSWGQIDYEQYF,TGCGCCAGCAGCTGGGGACAGATCGACTACGAGCAGTACTTC
17,TRBD2,few,TRBV5-1,TRBJ2-5,CASSLVPGGGPQETQYF,TGCGCCAGCAGCTTGGTCCCGGGCGGGGGGCCCCAAGAGACCCAGTACTTC
14,-,many,TRBV5-1,TRBJ2-2,CASSLGPNTGELFF,TGCGCCAGCAGCTTGGGCCCGAACACCGGGGAGCTGTTTTTT
14,TRBD1,-,TRBV20-1,TRBJ1-1,CSARAGTGGTEAFF,TGCAGTGCAAGGGCCGGGACAGGGGGCACTGAAGCTTTCTTT
15,-,many,TRBV5-1,TRBJ2-5,CASSLEEADQETQYF,TGCGCCAGCAGCTTGGAGGAGGCCGACCAAGAGACCCAGTACTTC
13,-,few,TRBV4-1,TRBJ2-2,CASSQDYHGELFF,TGCGCCAGCAGCCAAGATTACCACGGGGAGCTGTTTTTT
17,TRBD1,-,TRBV5-1,TRBJ1-2,CASSQTGQGGVGYGYTF,TGCGCCAGCAGCCAGACGGGACAGGGAGGTGTAGGCTATGGCTACACCTTC
17,-,few,TRBV14,TRBJ1-6,CASSSPTGGGLYSPLHF,TGTGCCAGCAGCTCCCCGACGGGGGGGGGCCTGTATTCACCCCTCCACTTT
14,-,many,TRBV15,TRBJ2-4,CATSRVKDRNIQYF,TGTGCCACCAGCAGAGTTAAGGACAGAAACATTCAGTACTTC
12,-,-,TRBV4-3,TRBJ2-1,CASSQVGNEQFF,TGCGCCAGCAGCCAAGTTGGGAATGAGCAGTTCTTC
15,-,few,TRBV10-3,TRBJ2-3,CAISASLTFTDTQYF,TGTGCCATCAGTGCCTCGCTAACGTTCACAGATACGCAGTATTTT
13,-,many,TRBV7-2,TRBJ2-5,CASSLALRETQYF,TGTGCCAGCAGCTTAGCACTACGGGAGACCCAGTACTTC
14,-,-,TRBV6-2/TRBV6-3,TRBJ2-6,CAGSASSGANVLTF,TGTGCCGGGTCCGCTAGCTCTGGGGCCAACGTCCTGACTTTC
16,TRBD2,-,TRBV5-1,TRBJ2-1,CASSWGLAGGYNEQFF,TGCGCCAGCAGCTGGGGACTAGCGGGGGGATACAATGAGCAGTTCTTC
13,-,many,TRBV2,TRBJ2-5,CASTRQTQETQYF,TGTGCCAGCACCAGACAGACCCAAGAGACCCAGTACTTC
13,-,few,TRBV5-1,TRBJ1-1,CASSRGGDTEAFF,TGCGCCAGCAGCCGGGGGGGGGACACTGAAGCTTTCTTT
14,-,-,TRBV24-1,TRBJ2-1,CATHSGDPLGEQFF,TGTGCCACTCATAGTGGGGACCCCCTGGGGGAGCAGTTCTTC
14,-,-,TRBV10-3,TRBJ2-7,CATTGPLGNYEQYF,TGTGCCACCACAGGTCCCCTCGGTAATTACGAGCAGTACTTC
13,-,-,TRBV29-1,TRBJ2-5,CSVAHREQETQYF,TGCAGCGTTGCCCACAGGGAGCAAGAGACCCAGTACTTC
18,-,-,TRBV27,TRBJ2-2,CASSLSVRGSAGTGELFF,TGTGCCAGCAGTTTATCGGTTAGGGGGTCAGCGGGCACCGGGGAGCTGTTTTTT
16,-,-,TRBV29-1,TRBJ2-4,CSVEDLEGWAKNIQYF,TGCAGCGTTGAAGATCTTGAGGGTTGGGCCAAAAACATTCAGTACTTC
14,-,few,TRBV7-2,TRBJ1-5,CASSLSGFNQPQHF,TGTGCCAGCAGCTTATCGGGATTCAATCAGCCCCAGCATTTT
14,-,few,TRBV27,TRBJ1-6,CASSLSRTVTPLHF,TGTGCCAGCAGTTTATCCAGGACAGTGACACCCCTCCACTTT
11,-,few,TRBV20-1,TRBJ2-7,CSARGEDQQYF,TGCAGTGCTAGAGGGGAAGACCAGCAGTACTTC
14,TRBD2,few,TRBV5-4,TRBJ2-4,CASSKGGGLDIQYF,TGTGCCAGCAGCAAAGGCGGGGGGTTGGACATTCAGTACTTC
13,-,few,TRBV5-1,TRBJ1-2,CASRQGFRPGYTF,TGCGCCAGCAGACAGGGTTTTCGACCTGGCTACACCTTC
12,-,-,TRBV12-3/TRBV12-4,TRBJ1-1,CASSPQATEAFF,TGTGCCAGCAGCCCGCAGGCCACTGAAGCTTTCTTT
15,TRBD1,-,TRBV10-1,TRBJ2-5,CASSVEGAALETQYF,TGCGCCAGCAGTGTTGAGGGGGCGGCGTTGGAGACCCAGTACTTC
15,-,few,TRBV9,TRBJ2-1,CASSVDWGSYNEQFF,TGTGCCAGCAGCGTAGATTGGGGGTCCTACAATGAGCAGTTCTTC
13,-,many,TRBV5-1,TRBJ2-5,CASSWDRPETQYF,TGCGCCAGCAGCTGGGACCGACCAGAGACCCAGTACTTC
12,-,-,TRBV10-3,TRBJ1-2,CAISAEGEGYTF,TGTGCCATCAGTGCGGAGGGGGAAGGCTACACCTTC